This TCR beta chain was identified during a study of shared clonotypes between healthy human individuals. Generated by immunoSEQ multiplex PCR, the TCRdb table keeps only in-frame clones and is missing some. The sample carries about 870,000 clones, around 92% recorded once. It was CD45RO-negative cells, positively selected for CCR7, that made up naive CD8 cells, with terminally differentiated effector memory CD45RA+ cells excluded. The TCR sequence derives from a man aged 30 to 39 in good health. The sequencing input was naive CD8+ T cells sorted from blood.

CDR3 sequence (DNA): TGTGCCAGCAGCTTGGGTCAGGGGGCAGGTGAGGAGACCCAGTACTTC. Translation: CASSLGQGAGEETQYF. The chain combines TRBV5-5 with TRBJ2-5; 8 positions agree with TRBD1. Germline V gene data show CDR1 as SGHKS and CDR2 as YYEKEE (reference sequence). The CDR3 covers 16 residues. Trimming cost V 0 bases and J 5 bases; bases outside gene matches: 9.